Shown below are 6 T cell receptor beta chains from a single sample sequenced in a study of blood T cell repertoires in COVID-19. The repertoire was sequenced with immunoSEQ multiplex PCR; TCRdb's copy has only in-frame clones and lacks some. Counted here are under 350,000 clones, 85% to 90% occurring once; the ten biggest clones make up about 4.1%. Sequencing used PBMCs or T cells enriched from blood (not recorded which). The receptors derive from a man younger than 40 who had recovered from COVID-19.

This clone was counted a single time. The J gene is TRBJ1-4, the V gene TRBV19, with 9 bases that match TRBD1. The V gene's germline CDR1 is LNHDA and CDR2 SQIVND (reference sequence). V dropped 4 bases and J dropped 4; count of bases not matched to a gene: 7. The CDR3 sequence is 16 residues long. This CDR3 is CASSRWTGAGNEKLFF. The CDR3 DNA sequence: TGTGCCAGTAGTAGATGGACAGGGGCAGGTAATGAAAAACTGTTTTTT.

The chain employs TRBV28 and TRBJ1-5, with D tentatively TRBD1 (6 bases). This CDR3 comprises 13 residues. The germline gives CDR1 MDHEN, CDR2 SYDVKM. Deletions cut 4 bases from V and 4 bases from J, with 8 bases between. The CDR3 loop reads CASSYRVNQPQHF. For the CDR3, the DNA is TGTGCCAGCAGTTACAGGGTGAATCAGCCCCAGCATTTT.

The chain joins TRBV25-1 to TRBJ2-5, with a tentative D call TRBD1 (5 bases). Between the trimmed V and J ends, which lost 2 bases and 1 base, there was a span of 8 bases. CDR3 size: 14 residues. Germline-derived CDR1 and CDR2 are MGHDK and SYGVNS. DNA of the CDR3: TGTGCCAGCAGTGAAGACAGAGCCCAAGAGACCCAGTACTTC. This translates into CASSEDRAQETQYF.

The chain links TRBV11-2 to TRBJ1-2; D is unresolved. The CDR3 length is 13 residues. The V gene's germline CDR1 is SGHAT and CDR2 FQNNGV. V lost 0 bases and J lost 5, with 7 bases in between. The CDR3 sequence: CASSLDPLYGYTF. As DNA, the CDR3 is TGTGCCAGCAGCTTAGATCCACTGTATGGCTACACCTTC. Looking up the rest from reference TRBV11-2 and TRBJ1-2 gives the full variable domain: EAGVAQSPRYKIIEKRQSVAFWCNPISGHATLYWYQQILGQGPKLLIQFQNNGVVDDSQLPKDRFSAERLKGVDSTLKIQPAKLEDSAVYLCASSLDPLYGYTFGSGTRLTVV.

This chain connects TRBV11-2 to TRBJ2-1, with 10 bases that match TRBD2. The CDR3 runs to 16 residues. The V segment lost 5 bases and the J segment 7 bases; nucleotides outside the gene matches: 11. Per germline, CDR1 SGHAT and CDR2 FQNNGV. Written as DNA, the CDR3 is TGTGCCAGCAGCCCGCCAGCGGGAGGGTGGGGAAATGAGCAGTTCTTC. It encodes CASSPPAGGWGNEQFF.

This clone was counted a few times. The chain recombines TRBV19 with TRBJ1-5, with TRBD1 matching over 8 bases. The ends lost 6 bases at V and 5 bases at J; junction bases unmatched: 15. The CDR3 totals 17 residues. The germline V gene has CDR1 LNHDA and CDR2 SQIVND (reference sequence). The CDR3 DNA reads as TGTGCCAGTAGCGTGACAGGGGATTGGGGTTTGCATCAGCCCCAGCATTTT. Protein product: CASSVTGDWGLHQPQHF.